These 8 T cell receptor beta chains were all obtained from the same sample, sequenced in a study of neurological immune-mediated disorders. TCRdb analysed the 5' RACE reads with MiXCR anew, one entry per CDR3 protein. The sample shows 55,000 to 70,000 distinct CDR3 sequences, about 11% of them seen only once. Stated time point: longitudinal time-point 1 (baseline). The sequencing input was PBMCs. These receptors all come from a male donor with HTLV-1-associated myelopathy (HAM/TSP).

A remark on this clonotype: It may be a read error: a sequence one base away is much more abundant. The genes are TRBV3-1 and TRBJ1-1; D possibly corresponds to TRBD1 (5 bases). Germline V gene sequence: CDR1 LGHDT, CDR2 YNNKEL (reference sequence). The CDR3 spans 14 residues. CDR3: CSSSQLGQGTEAFF. The DNA for the CDR3 is TGTTCCAGCAGCCAGCTTGGACAAGGCACTGAAGCTTTCTTT.

This clonotype was seen many times. The V call is TRBV7-9, the J call TRBJ2-3; D is uncertain. Trimming took off 0 bases at V and 3 bases at J, with 7 bases between the two ends. Germline CDR1 SEHNR, CDR2 FQNEAQ (reference sequence). The CDR3 extends over 14 amino acids. The CDR3 DNA reads as TGTGCCAGCAGCTTAGCGCATGGGACAGATACGCAGTATTTT. Its protein is CASSLAHGTDTQYF.

This clonotype was observed at least ten times. CDR3 DNA: TGCGCCAGCAGCCAGACAGAGACCCTGAACACTGAAGCTTTCTTT. Translation gives CASSQTETLNTEAFF. The V and J genes are TRBV5-1 and TRBJ1-1; tentatively, D is TRBD1 (5 bases). The CDR3 runs 15 residues. Looked up from germline, CDR1 is SGHRS and CDR2 is YFSETQ. V lost 4 bases, J lost 0 bases, and 13 bases lay in between.

This clonotype was detected ten times or more. V gene TRBV4-3 combines with J gene TRBJ1-2; 8 bases agree with TRBD1. CDR3 length: 14 residues. The germline CDR1 and CDR2 sequences are LGHNA and YSLEER. J gave up 2 bases and V 3 bases, and 2 bases lay outside the gene matches. The CDR3 reads CASSQDRVNYGYTF. The CDR3 DNA sequence: TGCGCCAGCAGCCAGGACAGGGTAAACTATGGCTACACCTTC.

In its sample, this clonotype was seen many times. The V call is TRBV19, the J call TRBJ2-1; D is uncertain. From germline, CDR1 is LNHDA and CDR2 SQIVND (reference sequence). Trimming cost V 7 bases and J 8 bases, with 9 bases left between them. The CDR3 consists of 11 residues. The CDR3 DNA sequence: TGTGCCAGTATACCGAGAGATGAGCAGTTCTTC. Its translation is CASIPRDEQFF.

This clonotype was picked up many times. V is TRBV28 and J is TRBJ1-3; D is undetermined. In germline, CDR1 is MDHEN, CDR2 SYDVKM. There are 16 residues in the CDR3. The germline V and J ends were trimmed by 1 base and 3 bases, with 13 bases remaining between them. CDR3 sequence reads: CASSLLYPQVGNTIYF. The CDR3 nucleotides are TGTGCCAGCAGTTTATTGTACCCCCAGGTTGGAAACACCATATATTTT.

This clonotype has ten or more counts. The rearrangement joins TRBV20-1 to TRBJ1-2; 9 nucleotides agree with TRBD1. Germline-derived CDR1 and CDR2 are DFQATT and SNEGSKA (reference sequence). The J segment lost 7 bases and the V segment lost 1 base, leaving 13 bases of the junction unmatched. This CDR3 is 16 amino acids long. The CDR3 spells CSARAASQTGGGGYTF. The CDR3 DNA reads as TGCAGTGCTAGAGCCGCCTCACAGACAGGGGGAGGTGGCTACACCTTC.

This clonotype was observed at least ten times. CDR3 nucleotide sequence: TGTGCCAGCACCGGAAGCGGAATCTACGAGCAGTACTTC. It yields the protein CASTGSGIYEQYF. The V gene is TRBV7-2, the J gene TRBJ2-7, with D possibly being TRBD2 (5 bases). Trimming cost V 7 bases and J 3 bases, with 13 bases left between them. Germline V gene lookup returns CDR1 SGHTA and CDR2 FQGNSA. This CDR3 comprises 13 residues.